One sample yielded the 9 T cell receptor beta chains listed below, sequenced in a study of T-cell reconstitution after alpha-beta-depleted transplantation in children. Unique molecular identifiers were used to barcode this TCRbeta library. In TCRdb, the PCR reads were re-called with MiXCR into one record per CDR3 protein. The table includes 780,000 or so distinct CDR3 sequences, roughly 15% detected once. The sequences come from PBMCs, mostly from graft donor cells, collected 360 days after TCRalphabeta/CD19-depleted stem cell transplant. These TCRs come from a male patient aged 10 to 17 who had a stem cell transplant for acute lymphoblastic leukemia, so the T cells may come from the graft donor.

This clonotype was counted between two and nine times. The chain is built from TRBV7-2 and TRBJ2-3; 12 bases match TRBD2. This CDR3 has 16 residues. V lost 5 bases and J lost 6; bases outside the gene matches: 9. CDR1 and CDR2 (germline): SGHTA, FQGNSA. The CDR3 loop is CASSTLPGTSGDTQYF. As DNA, the CDR3 is TGTGCCAGCAGCACTCTTCCAGGGACTAGCGGGGATACGCAGTATTTT.

This clonotype was seen many times. The CDR3 bases are TGTGCCAGCAGCTCCCTAGCGGGAGTCAATGAGCAGTTCTTC. Amino acid sequence: CASSSLAGVNEQFF. The gene calls are TRBV11-2 and TRBJ2-1, with 10 bases that match TRBD2. The CDR3 runs 14 residues. Germline loops: CDR1 SGHAT, CDR2 FQNNGV. J gave up 6 bases and V 4 bases, and 3 bases lay outside the gene matches.

This sequence joins TRBV15 and TRBJ2-1; D may be TRBD2 (6 bases). The CDR3 consists of 15 residues. Deletions cut 5 bases from V and 13 bases from J, with 24 bases between. CDR1 and CDR2 from the germline V gene are LNHNV and YYDKDF (reference sequence). The CDR3 loop reads CATSSGLIGLISQFF. DNA for the CDR3: TGTGCCACCAGCTCGGGACTTATAGGTTTGATTTCCCAGTTCTTC.

This chain uses TRBV19 with TRBJ2-7; TRBD2 agrees at 12 bases. The junction had 5 bases not matched to a gene; V was cut back by 9 bases and J by 2 bases. This CDR3 is 14 amino acids long. Germline-derived CDR1 and CDR2 are LNHDA and SQIVND (reference sequence). This CDR3 reads CASQPSGRAYEQYF. Here the CDR3 DNA reads TGTGCCAGCCAGCCTAGCGGGAGGGCCTACGAGCAGTACTTC.

This clonotype has more than one count but fewer than ten. V usage is TRBV12-3 or TRBV12-4 and J usage is TRBJ2-6; D gene ambiguous. This CDR3 comprises 17 residues. With 1 base removed from V and 0 bases from J, the gap between germline ends came to 10 bases. The CDR3: CASSLDNMISGANVLTF. In nucleotides, the CDR3 is TGTGCCAGCAGTTTAGATAATATGATCTCTGGGGCCAACGTCCTGACTTTC.

V gene TRBV11-2 combines with J gene TRBJ1-5, with TRBD1 as a possible D gene (6 bases). Trimming took off 1 base at V and 4 bases at J, with 14 bases between the two ends. The CDR3 has 16 amino acids. Germline CDR1 is SGHAT and CDR2 is FQNNGV. The CDR3 loop reads CASSLGRGNPNQPQHF. The CDR3 DNA reads TGTGCCAGCAGCTTAGGTAGGGGGAACCCGAATCAGCCCCAGCATTTT.

In this sample, this clonotype turned up a few times. V and J are TRBV28 and TRBJ2-2, with a weak D call TRBD2 (5 bases). CDR1 and CDR2 (germline): MDHEN, SYDVKM. Between the trimmed V and J ends, which lost 8 bases and 0 bases, there was a span of 16 bases. The CDR3 has 16 amino acids. In DNA form, the CDR3 reads TGTGCCAGCTCCCCCCTAGCATTAGCGAACACCGGGGAGCTGTTTTTT. Its translation is CASSPLALANTGELFF. Drawing the rest from reference TRBV28 and TRBJ2-2, the complete variable domain is DVKVTQSSRYLVKRTGEKVFLECVQDMDHENMFWYRQDPGLGLRLIYFSYDVKMKEKGDIPEGYSVSREKKERFSLILESASTNQTSMYLCASSPLALANTGELFFGEGSRLTVL.

V is TRBV5-1 and J is TRBJ2-7; D not resolved. Trimming shortened V by 0 bases and J by 1 base, and 8 bases separated the two germline ends. The CDR3 totals 14 residues. Germline lookup yields CDR1 SGHRS and CDR2 YFSETQ. CDR3 sequence: CASSLVWDSYEQYF. In DNA form, the CDR3 reads TGCGCCAGCAGCTTGGTATGGGATTCCTACGAGCAGTACTTC. Using reference TRBV5-1 and TRBJ2-7 for the parts outside the CDR3, the full variable domain is KAGVTQTPRYLIKTRGQQVTLSCSPISGHRSVSWYQQTPGQGLQFLFEYFSETQRNKGNFPGRFSGRQFSNSRSEMNVSTLELGDSALYLCASSLVWDSYEQYFGPGTRLTVT.

The gene calls are TRBV18 and TRBJ2-3; no reliable D call. Germline loops: CDR1 KGHSH, CDR2 LQKENI. V was cut by 5 bases and J by 0 bases, with 12 bases left in between. This CDR3 is built from 15 residues. This CDR3 reads CASSTVPTSTDTQYF. The DNA of the CDR3 is TGTGCCAGCTCAACGGTACCGACTAGCACAGATACGCAGTATTTT.